The 22 T cell receptor beta chains below were found in one sample sequenced in a study of siplizumab effects on memory and regulatory T cells. Sequencing was performed with immunoSEQ multiplex PCR; in TCRdb, only in-frame clones are kept and a portion is missing. The data hold around 110,000 clones, with less than 95% observed a single time. The sequencing input was non-Treg CD4+ T cells sorted from blood. These receptor sequences come from a human donor in good health.

V gene TRBV7-9 combines with J gene TRBJ2-3; D tentatively fits TRBD1 or TRBD2 (5 bases each). Trimming cost V 2 bases and J 7 bases, with 16 bases left between them. Germline V lookup: CDR1 SEHNR, CDR2 FQNEAQ (reference sequence). This CDR3 is 15 amino acids long. The CDR3 loop reads CASSLTRGLTYTQYF. The DNA of the CDR3 is TGTGCCAGCAGCTTAACGAGGGGCCTCACGTATACGCAGTATTTT. Filled out from reference TRBV7-9 and TRBJ2-3, the complete variable domain reads DTGVSQNPRHKITKRGQNVTFRCDPISEHNRLYWYRQTLGQGPEFLTYFQNEAQLEKSRLLSDRFSAERPKGSFSTLEIQRTEQGDSAMYLCASSLTRGLTYTQYFGPGTRLTVL.

This sequence joins TRBV9 and TRBJ1-3; D uncertain. Germline loops: CDR1 SGDLS, CDR2 YYNGEE. This CDR3 is 16 amino acids long. Trimming removed 0 bases from V and 0 bases from J, with 10 bases in between. CDR3 residues: CASSVVGSPSGNTIYF. The CDR3 DNA follows: TGTGCCAGCAGCGTAGTGGGCAGCCCCTCTGGAAACACCATATATTTT.

The chain joins TRBV7-9 to TRBJ2-2; D is possibly TRBD2 (6 bases). V was cut by 5 bases and J by 6 bases, with 19 bases left in between. The CDR3 is made up of 16 amino acids. The V gene's germline CDR1 is SEHNR and CDR2 FQNEAQ (reference sequence). In nucleotides, the CDR3 is TGTGCCAGCAGCCCCGGGGCGGGGAACTTCGCCGGGGAGCTGTTTTTT. The encoded protein is CASSPGAGNFAGELFF.

The chain links TRBV5-1 to TRBJ2-4; no definite D call. The CDR3 runs 14 residues. With 6 bases removed from V and 6 bases from J, the gap between germline ends came to 16 bases. Germline CDR1 is SGHRS and CDR2 is YFSETQ. The CDR3 nucleotides read TGCGCCAGCAAACAAACGGCAAGGATAAACATTCAGTACTTC. Its protein product is CASKQTARINIQYF. The full variable domain, its missing parts supplied by reference TRBV5-1 and TRBJ2-4, is KAGVTQTPRYLIKTRGQQVTLSCSPISGHRSVSWYQQTPGQGLQFLFEYFSETQRNKGNFPGRFSGRQFSNSRSEMNVSTLELGDSALYLCASKQTARINIQYFGAGTRLSVL.

The chain links TRBV11-2 to TRBJ2-5, with 7 bases that match TRBD2. The CDR3 has 15 residues. Trimming cost V 5 bases and J 5 bases; bases outside gene matches: 11. Germline V lookup: CDR1 SGHAT, CDR2 FQNNGV. In nucleotides, the CDR3 is TGTGCCAGCAGCCCTCTTGGGACCGGGGGGGAGACCCAGTACTTC. Amino acids: CASSPLGTGGETQYF.

This clone was observed once. The rearrangement joins TRBV5-1 to TRBJ2-7; D perhaps matches TRBD1 (5 bases). CDR1 is SGHRS, CDR2 YFSETQ, per germline. This CDR3 comprises 14 residues. Trimming cost V 0 bases and J 3 bases, with 10 bases left between them. Here the CDR3 DNA reads TGCGCCAGCAGCTTGGATCAGGGTAACTACGAGCAGTACTTC. This gives the protein CASSLDQGNYEQYF.

The V and J genes are TRBV11-3 and TRBJ2-7, with D maybe TRBD1 (6 bases). The ends were cut back, 0 bases at V and 2 bases at J, with 11 bases in the middle. The germline V gene encodes CDR1 SGHNT and CDR2 YENEEA. This CDR3 has 15 residues. The CDR3 nucleotides read TGTGCCAGCAGCTTAGAGGGGGCTAGCACCTACGAGCAGTACTTC. Amino acids: CASSLEGASTYEQYF.

This rearrangement joins TRBV5-4 to TRBJ1-1, with D maybe TRBD1 (5 bases). Germline-derived CDR1 and CDR2 are SGHNT and YYREEE (reference sequence). The CDR3 is made up of 15 amino acids. V lost 4 bases to trimming and J lost 5 bases, with 18 bases between them. CDR3 sequence: CASSANGARQTEAFF. In nucleotides, the CDR3 is TGTGCCAGCAGCGCAAACGGGGCCCGGCAAACTGAAGCTTTCTTT.

The gene calls are TRBV4-1 and TRBJ2-5; 13 bases are a match to TRBD2. Trimming removed 2 bases from V and 0 bases from J; junction bases left unmatched: 6. Germline V gene data show CDR1 as MGHRA and CDR2 as YSYEKL. The CDR3 sequence is 18 residues long. CDR3 amino acids: CASSQRLAGGSNQETQYF. In DNA form, the CDR3 reads TGCGCCAGCAGCCAAAGACTAGCGGGAGGCTCTAACCAAGAGACCCAGTACTTC.

The chain uses TRBV19 and TRBJ2-7, with 12 bases that match TRBD2. In germline, CDR1 is LNHDA, CDR2 SQIVND (reference sequence). After removal of 4 bases from V and 3 bases from J, the junction contained 1 base not matched to a gene. This CDR3 is 14 amino acids long. Here the CDR3 reads CASSRLAGVYEQYF. The CDR3 nucleotides read TGTGCCAGTAGTAGACTAGCGGGAGTCTACGAGCAGTACTTC.

This chain links TRBV7-3 with TRBJ2-6; D ambiguous. Germline V gene sequence: CDR1 SGHTA, CDR2 FQGTGA. V lost 2 bases, J lost 1 base, and 9 bases lay in between. The CDR3 loop spans 16 amino acids. CDR3 residues: CASSLGDLSGANVLTF. CDR3 coding DNA: TGTGCCAGCAGCTTAGGGGATCTTTCTGGGGCCAACGTCCTGACTTTC.

V and J are TRBV19 and TRBJ1-1; no firm D call. Trimming cost V 10 bases and J 1 base, with 10 bases left between them. CDR1 is LNHDA, CDR2 SQIVND, per germline (reference sequence). The CDR3 contains 12 residues. The CDR3, as DNA: TGTGCCACCGCGGACGGGAACACTGAAGCTTTCTTT. As protein: CATADGNTEAFF.

This clone was seen only once. The chain is built from TRBV29-1 and TRBJ1-1; D is ambiguous. Germline lookup yields CDR1 SQVTM and CDR2 ANQGSEA. The CDR3 runs to 15 residues. V lost 4 bases to trimming and J lost 0 bases, with 15 bases between them. The CDR3 protein is CSVAPGDLMNTEAFF. The CDR3 DNA sequence: TGCAGCGTTGCCCCGGGAGACCTTATGAACACTGAAGCTTTCTTT. The complete variable domain, with remaining parts taken from reference TRBV29-1 and TRBJ1-1, reads SAVISQKPSRDICQRGTSLTIQCQVDSQVTMMFWYRQQPGQSLTLIATANQGSEATYESGFVIDKFPISRPNLTFSTLTVSNMSPEDSSIYLCSVAPGDLMNTEAFFGQGTRLTVV.

The chain combines TRBV19 with TRBJ2-5; tentatively, D is TRBD2 (6 bases). Germline CDR1 is LNHDA and CDR2 is SQIVND (reference sequence). CDR3 length: 12 amino acids. Trimming stripped 6 bases from V and 5 bases from J, with 10 bases between. Written as DNA, the CDR3 is TGTGCCAGTAGAGCTCGGGAGGAGACCCAGTACTTC. Amino acid sequence: CASRAREETQYF.

V gene TRBV18 combines with J gene TRBJ2-3, with TRBD2 matching 11 bases. J gave up 0 bases and V 1 base, and 3 bases lay outside the gene matches. Germline-derived CDR1 and CDR2 are KGHSH and LQKENI. The CDR3 sequence is 17 residues long. CDR3 in amino acids: CASSPLTSGGSTDTQYF. In DNA form, the CDR3 reads TGTGCCAGCTCACCACTCACTAGCGGGGGTAGCACAGATACGCAGTATTTT.

This chain connects TRBV10-3 to TRBJ1-1; D uncertain. Per the germline V gene, CDR1 is ENHRY and CDR2 is SYGVKD. This CDR3 has 13 amino acids. V dropped 4 bases and J dropped 5 bases, with 11 bases sitting between them. The CDR3 spells CAISAWERTEAFF. The CDR3 coding sequence is TGTGCCATCAGTGCATGGGAGCGGACTGAAGCTTTCTTT.

This chain links TRBV9 with TRBJ1-1; D gene ambiguous. V was shortened by 5 bases and J by 8 bases, with 16 bases between the two germline ends. Germline CDR1 SGDLS, CDR2 YYNGEE. This CDR3 region has 13 residues. The CDR3 spells CASSTLGQREAFF. Here the CDR3 DNA reads TGTGCCAGCAGTACACTCGGGCAGCGAGAAGCTTTCTTT.

DNA of the CDR3: TGTGCCAGCAGCGCCCGGCAGGGGTTGGGGAACGGGGAGCTGTTTTTT. It translates to CASSARQGLGNGELFF. J is TRBJ2-2 and V is TRBV9; perhaps TRBD1 as D (6 bases). Germline values: CDR1 SGDLS, CDR2 YYNGEE. The CDR3 totals 16 residues. V shed 3 bases and J shed 7 bases, with 19 bases lying between them. The full variable domain, with the rest looked up from reference TRBV9 and TRBJ2-2, is DSGVTQTPKHLITATGQRVTLRCSPRSGDLSVYWYQQSLDQGLQFLIQYYNGEERAKGNILERFSAQQFPDLHSELNLSSLELGDSALYFCASSARQGLGNGELFFGEGSRLTVL.

This chain uses TRBV7-9 with TRBJ2-6; D is possibly TRBD1 (5 bases). Germline CDR1 is SEHNR and CDR2 is FQNEAQ (reference sequence). V was shortened by 5 bases and J by 1 base, with 21 bases between the two germline ends. This CDR3 region has 19 residues. CDR3 nucleotide sequence: TGTGCCAGCAGCATAAGTGGTCAGGGCTCTTTTTCTGGGGCCAACGTCCTGACTTTC. Translation: CASSISGQGSFSGANVLTF.

The chain recombines TRBV5-4 with TRBJ2-2; D gene uncertain. The V and J ends lost 4 bases and 0 bases respectively, with 13 bases between them. The CDR3 runs to 16 residues. Looked up from germline, CDR1 is SGHNT and CDR2 is YYREEE (reference sequence). This CDR3 reads CASSPTGGPNTGELFF. The DNA for the CDR3 is TGTGCCAGCAGCCCTACGGGCGGCCCGAACACCGGGGAGCTGTTTTTT.

CDR3 nucleotide sequence: TGTGCCAGCAGTGACTCAGGGGGCACAGATACGCAGTATTTT. This translates into CASSDSGGTDTQYF. The rearrangement uses TRBV6-4 and TRBJ2-3, with D tentatively TRBD1 (5 bases). This CDR3 comprises 14 residues. Trimming removed 0 bases from V and 1 base from J, with 5 bases in between. Germline-derived CDR1 and CDR2 are MRHNA and SNTAGT.

The chain employs TRBV5-1 and TRBJ2-5; 12 nucleotides agree with TRBD2. The germline gives CDR1 SGHRS, CDR2 YFSETQ. This CDR3 has 17 residues. The trim removed 0 bases at V and 6 bases at J, leaving 9 bases unmatched. The CDR3 DNA is TGCGCCAGCAGCTTGGAGCTAGCGGGAGGGCCCGCCCAGACCCAGTACTTC. As protein: CASSLELAGGPAQTQYF. Complete variable domain (other parts from reference TRBV5-1 and TRBJ2-5): KAGVTQTPRYLIKTRGQQVTLSCSPISGHRSVSWYQQTPGQGLQFLFEYFSETQRNKGNFPGRFSGRQFSNSRSEMNVSTLELGDSALYLCASSLELAGGPAQTQYFGPGTRLLVL.